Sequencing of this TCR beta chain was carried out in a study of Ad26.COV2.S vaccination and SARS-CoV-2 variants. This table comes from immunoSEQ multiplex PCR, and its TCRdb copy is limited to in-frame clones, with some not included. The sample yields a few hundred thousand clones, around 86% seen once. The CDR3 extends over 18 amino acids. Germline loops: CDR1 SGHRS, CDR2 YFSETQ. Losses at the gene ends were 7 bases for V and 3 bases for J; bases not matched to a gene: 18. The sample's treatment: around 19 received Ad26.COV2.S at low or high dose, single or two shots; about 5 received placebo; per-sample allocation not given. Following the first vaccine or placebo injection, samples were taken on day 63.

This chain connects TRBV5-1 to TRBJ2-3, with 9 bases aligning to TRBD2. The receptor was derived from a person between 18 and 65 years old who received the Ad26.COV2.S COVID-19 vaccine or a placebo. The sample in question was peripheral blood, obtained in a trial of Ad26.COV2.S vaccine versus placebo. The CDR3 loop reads CASAWWTSESGKTDTQYF. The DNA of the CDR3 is TGCGCCAGCGCATGGTGGACTAGCGAGTCGGGGAAGACAGATACGCAGTATTTT.